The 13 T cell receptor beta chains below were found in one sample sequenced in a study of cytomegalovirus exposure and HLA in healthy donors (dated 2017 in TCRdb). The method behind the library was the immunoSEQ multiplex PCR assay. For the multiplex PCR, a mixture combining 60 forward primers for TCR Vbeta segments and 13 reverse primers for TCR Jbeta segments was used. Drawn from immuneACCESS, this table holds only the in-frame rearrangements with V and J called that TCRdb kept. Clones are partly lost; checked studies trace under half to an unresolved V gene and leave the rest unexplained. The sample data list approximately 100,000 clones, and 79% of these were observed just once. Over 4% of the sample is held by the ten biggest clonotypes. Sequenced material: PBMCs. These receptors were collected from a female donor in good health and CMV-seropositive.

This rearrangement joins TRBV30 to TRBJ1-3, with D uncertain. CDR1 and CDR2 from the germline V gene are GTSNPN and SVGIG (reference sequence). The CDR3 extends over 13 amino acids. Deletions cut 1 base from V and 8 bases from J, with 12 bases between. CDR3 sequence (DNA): TGTGCCTGGAGTGCGGGGAGTCAAGACACCATATATTTT. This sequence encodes CAWSAGSQDTIYF.

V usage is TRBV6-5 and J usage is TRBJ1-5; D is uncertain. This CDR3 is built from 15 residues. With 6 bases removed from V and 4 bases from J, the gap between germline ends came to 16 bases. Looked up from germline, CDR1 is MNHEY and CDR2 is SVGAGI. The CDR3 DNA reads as TGTGCCAGCAGGGGTATAAGACACCCAAATCAGCCCCAGCATTTT. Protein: CASRGIRHPNQPQHF.

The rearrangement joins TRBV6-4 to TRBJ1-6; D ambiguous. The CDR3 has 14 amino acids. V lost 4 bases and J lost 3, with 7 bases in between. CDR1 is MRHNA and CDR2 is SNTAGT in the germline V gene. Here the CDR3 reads CASSATRYNSPLHF. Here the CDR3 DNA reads TGTGCCAGCAGTGCCACGCGCTATAATTCACCCCTCCACTTT.

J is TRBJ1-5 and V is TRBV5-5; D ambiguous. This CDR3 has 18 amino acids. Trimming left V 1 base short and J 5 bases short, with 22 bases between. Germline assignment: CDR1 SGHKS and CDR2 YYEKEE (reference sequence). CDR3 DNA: TGTGCCAGCAGCTTGTCCGGAGGATCTACCTATTGGGATCAGCCCCAGCATTTT. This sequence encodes CASSLSGGSTYWDQPQHF. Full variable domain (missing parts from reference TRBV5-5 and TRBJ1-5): DAGVTQSPTHLIKTRGQQVTLRCSPISGHKSVSWYQQVLGQGPQFIFQYYEKEERGRGNFPDRFSARQFPNYSSELNVNALLLGDSALYLCASSLSGGSTYWDQPQHFGDGTRLSIL.

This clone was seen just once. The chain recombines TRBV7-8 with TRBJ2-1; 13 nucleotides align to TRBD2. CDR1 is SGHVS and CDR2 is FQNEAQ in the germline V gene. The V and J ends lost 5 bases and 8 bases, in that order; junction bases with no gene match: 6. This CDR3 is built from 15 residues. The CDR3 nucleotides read TGTGCCAGCAGCCCGGGACTAGCGGGATTCGATGAGCAGTTCTTC. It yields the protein CASSPGLAGFDEQFF.

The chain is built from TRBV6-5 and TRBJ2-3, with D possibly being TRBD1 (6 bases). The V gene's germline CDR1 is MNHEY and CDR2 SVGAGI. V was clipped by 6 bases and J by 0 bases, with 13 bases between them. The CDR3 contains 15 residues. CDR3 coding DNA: TGTGCCAGCAGCCGCGACAGGCCAAGCACAGATACGCAGTATTTT. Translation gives CASSRDRPSTDTQYF.

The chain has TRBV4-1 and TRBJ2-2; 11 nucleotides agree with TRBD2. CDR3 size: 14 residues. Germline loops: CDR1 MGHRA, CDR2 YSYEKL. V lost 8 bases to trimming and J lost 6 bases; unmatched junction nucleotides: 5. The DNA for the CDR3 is TGCGCCAGCCGCCTAGCGGGGGGTGCCGGGGAGCTGTTTTTT. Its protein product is CASRLAGGAGELFF.

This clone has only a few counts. The CDR3 region is CASSPTLAGGYEQYF. As DNA, the CDR3 is TGTGCCAGCAGTCCTACACTAGCGGGGGGCTACGAGCAGTACTTC. The rearrangement uses TRBV2 and TRBJ2-7; 12 bases align to TRBD2. CDR3 length: 15 residues. Germline CDR1 reads SNHLY; CDR2 reads FYNNEI. The V and J ends lost 5 bases and 3 bases, in that order; junction bases with no gene match: 5.

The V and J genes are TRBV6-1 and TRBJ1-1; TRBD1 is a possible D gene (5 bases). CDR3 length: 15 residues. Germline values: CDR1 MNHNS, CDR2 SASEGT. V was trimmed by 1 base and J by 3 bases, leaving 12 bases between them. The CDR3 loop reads CASSEGFREDTEAFF. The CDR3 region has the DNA TGTGCCAGCAGTGAAGGGTTCAGGGAGGACACTGAAGCTTTCTTT.

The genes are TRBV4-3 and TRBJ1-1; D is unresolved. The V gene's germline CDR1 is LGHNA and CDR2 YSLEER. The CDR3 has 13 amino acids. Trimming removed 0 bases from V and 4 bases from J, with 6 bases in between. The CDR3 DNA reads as TGCGCCAGCAGCCAAGATGTCGGCACTGAAGCTTTCTTT. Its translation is CASSQDVGTEAFF.

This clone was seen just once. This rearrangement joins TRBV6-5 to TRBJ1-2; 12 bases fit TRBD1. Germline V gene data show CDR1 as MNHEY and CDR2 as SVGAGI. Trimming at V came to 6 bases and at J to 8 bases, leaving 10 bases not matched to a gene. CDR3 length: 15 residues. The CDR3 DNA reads TGTGCCAGCAGGTTTCCGGGACAGGGGGCATTGGGCTACACCTTC. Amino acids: CASRFPGQGALGYTF.

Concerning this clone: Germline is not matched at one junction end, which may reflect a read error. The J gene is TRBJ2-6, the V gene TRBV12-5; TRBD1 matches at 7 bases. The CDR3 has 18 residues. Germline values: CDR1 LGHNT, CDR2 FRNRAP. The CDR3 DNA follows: TGTGCTAGTGGCCTGACTGGACAGGCGATCTCTGGGGCCAACGGCCTGACTTTC. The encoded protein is CASGLTGQAISGANGLTF.

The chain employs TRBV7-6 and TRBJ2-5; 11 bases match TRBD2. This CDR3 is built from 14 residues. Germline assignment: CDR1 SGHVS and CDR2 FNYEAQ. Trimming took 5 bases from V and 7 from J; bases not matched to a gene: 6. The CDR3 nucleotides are TGTGCCAGCAGCCCTCGACTAGCGGGAAGGACCCAGTACTTC. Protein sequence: CASSPRLAGRTQYF. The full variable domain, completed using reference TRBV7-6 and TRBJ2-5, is GAGVSQSPRYKVTKRGQDVALRCDPISGHVSLYWYRQALGQGPEFLTYFNYEAQQDKSGLPNDRFSAERPEGSISTLTIQRTEQRDSAMYRCASSPRLAGRTQYFGPGTRLLVL.